The T cell receptor beta chain described here comes from a study of memory CD8 T cells in hepatitis C reinfection. Study in general: A couple of donors resolved primary infection, then developed chronic reinfection.

The germline gives CDR1 SEHNR, CDR2 FQNEAQ (reference sequence). The CDR3 has 17 residues. V gave up 4 bases and J gave up 3 bases; unmatched junction bases: 8. Some clones are missing from TCRdb's copy, which holds only in-frame ones; the method was immunoSEQ multiplex PCR. The sample lists tens of thousands of clones; over 85% were seen once. Indicated time point: pre-reinfection, 55 to 20 weeks before reinfection detection. Sorted cells were sequenced directly ex vivo without any in vitro expansion. Total naive CD8 T cells were sorted as viable CD3+ CD8+ CD45RO- cells from two donors. Sequencing was done on a sample of naive CD8+ T cells sorted from blood. The rearrangement links TRBV7-9 to TRBJ2-7, with 14 bases lining up with TRBD2. The sequence came from a man between 18 and 35 years old with hepatitis C virus infection. The CDR3 protein is CASSSRPGLAGDYEQYF. The CDR3 coding sequence is TGTGCCAGCAGCTCAAGGCCGGGACTAGCGGGAGACTACGAGCAGTACTTC.